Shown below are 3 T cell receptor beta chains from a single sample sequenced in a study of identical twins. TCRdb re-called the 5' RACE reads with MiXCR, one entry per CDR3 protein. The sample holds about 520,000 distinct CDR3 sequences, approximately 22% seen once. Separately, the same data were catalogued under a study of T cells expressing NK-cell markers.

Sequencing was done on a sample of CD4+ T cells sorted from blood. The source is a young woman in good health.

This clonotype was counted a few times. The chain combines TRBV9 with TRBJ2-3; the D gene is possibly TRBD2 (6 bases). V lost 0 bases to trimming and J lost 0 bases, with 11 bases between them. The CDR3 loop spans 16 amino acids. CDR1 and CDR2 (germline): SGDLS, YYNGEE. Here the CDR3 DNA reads TGTGCCAGCAGCGTAGTTGTTGCGGGGAGCACAGATACGCAGTATTTT. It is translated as CASSVVVAGSTDTQYF.

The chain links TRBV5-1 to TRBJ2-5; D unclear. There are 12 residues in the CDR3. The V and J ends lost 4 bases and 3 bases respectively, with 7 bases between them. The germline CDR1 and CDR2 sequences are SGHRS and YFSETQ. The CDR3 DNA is TGCGCCAGCAGCGGACGAGAAGAGACCCAGTACTTC. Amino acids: CASSGREETQYF.

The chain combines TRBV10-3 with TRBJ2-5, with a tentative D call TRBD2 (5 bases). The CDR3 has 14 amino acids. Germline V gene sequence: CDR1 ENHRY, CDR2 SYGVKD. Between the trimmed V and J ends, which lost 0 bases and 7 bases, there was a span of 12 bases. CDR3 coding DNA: TGTGCCATCAGTGAGTCGGACCACCGGGGGACCCAGTACTTC. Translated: CAISESDHRGTQYF.